The 27 T cell receptor beta chains reported below all come from one sample, sequenced in a study of blood T cells in healthy people across ages. It was with a sample-barcoded 5' primer and a J-beta primer mix that a second PCR of roughly 6 to 12 cycles was run. TCRdb analysed the 5' RACE reads with MiXCR anew, one entry per CDR3 protein. There are more than 900,000 distinct CDR3 sequences in the sample; around 29% occur only once, and roughly 10% lies in the top ten. These data were likewise used in another study, on T cells of mothers and their children.

The sequenced sample was blood. Receptor source: a woman in her 40s in good health.

This sequence joins TRBV20-1 and TRBJ2-3, with D unclear. Per the germline V gene, CDR1 is DFQATT and CDR2 is SNEGSKA (reference sequence). The CDR3 is 13 amino acids. V was cut by 3 bases and J by 1 base, with 8 bases left in between. The CDR3 loop reads CSASVIGTDTQYF. The CDR3, as DNA: TGCAGTGCTAGCGTTATAGGCACAGATACGCAGTATTTT.

V and J are TRBV20-1 and TRBJ2-7, with 10 bases that match TRBD2. V shed 2 bases, J shed 4 bases, and the junction held 2 bases outside the gene matches. The germline gives CDR1 DFQATT, CDR2 SNEGSKA (reference sequence). This CDR3 spans 13 amino acids. CDR3 in DNA: TGCAGTGCTAGACTAGCGGGGGTTTACGAGCAGTACTTC. Its translation: CSARLAGVYEQYF.

On this clonotype: The junction departs from the called germline gene at one end, perhaps through a read error. The rearrangement uses TRBV15 and TRBJ2-1, with TRBD1 matching over 7 bases. The germline CDR1 and CDR2 sequences are LNHNV and YYDKDF (reference sequence). This CDR3 contains 14 residues. The CDR3 here is CATSRSTGDNGQFF. The CDR3 DNA reads TGTGCCACCAGCAGGAGCACAGGGGACAATGGGCAGTTCTTC.

This clonotype was observed at least ten times. This chain links TRBV3-1 with TRBJ1-6; D remains ambiguous. The CDR3 totals 16 residues. The germline V and J ends were trimmed by 4 bases and 6 bases, with 16 bases remaining between them. Per the germline V gene, CDR1 is LGHDT and CDR2 is YNNKEL (reference sequence). CDR3 sequence: CASSPFKSSFNSPLHF. The CDR3 nucleotides are TGTGCCAGCAGCCCGTTTAAATCGTCATTTAATTCACCCCTCCACTTT.

Concerning this clonotype itself: A junction end diverges from the germline sequence, so it may reflect a read error. The chain employs TRBV12-3 or TRBV12-4 and TRBJ1-1, with unresolved D. The CDR3 has 14 amino acids. The CDR3 DNA follows: TGTGCCAGCAGTTTCCCACCGCTGAACACTGAAGTTTTCTTT. Translated, it gives CASSFPPLNTEVFF.

In its sample, this clonotype was seen many times. J is TRBJ2-1 and V is TRBV5-5, with 9 bases that match TRBD1. Trimming removed 4 bases from V and 8 bases from J; junction bases left unmatched: 7. Germline values: CDR1 SGHKS, CDR2 YYEKEE (reference sequence). This CDR3 has 14 amino acids. The CDR3 sequence: CASSPGTGSHEQFF. CDR3 sequence (DNA): TGTGCCAGCAGCCCAGGGACAGGGTCTCATGAGCAGTTCTTC.

The V call is TRBV4-3, the J call TRBJ2-1, with D hard to call. V was clipped by 4 bases and J by 0 bases, with 10 bases between them. The CDR3 spans 15 residues. Germline values: CDR1 LGHNA, CDR2 YSLEER. The CDR3 nucleotides are TGCGCCAGCAGCCCCCTGTCGAGCTCCTACAATGAGCAGTTCTTC. Translation gives CASSPLSSSYNEQFF.

In its sample, this clonotype was seen a few times. For the CDR3, the DNA is TGTGCCAGCAAGGTACAGCCGTACAATGAGCAGTTCTTC. Its protein product is CASKVQPYNEQFF. The V and J genes are TRBV27 and TRBJ2-1; D remains unclear. Germline-derived CDR1 and CDR2 are MNHEY and SMNVEV (reference sequence). V dropped 7 bases and J dropped 4 bases, with 11 bases sitting between them. The CDR3 runs 13 residues.

The V gene is TRBV28, the J gene TRBJ2-5; 8 bases line up with TRBD1. This CDR3 comprises 15 residues. The V gene end was trimmed by 6 bases and the J gene end by 0 bases; junction bases not matched to a gene: 6. In germline, CDR1 is MDHEN, CDR2 SYDVKM. The CDR3 loop reads CASRIRDRNQETQYF. Written as DNA, the CDR3 is TGTGCCAGCAGGATCCGGGACAGGAACCAAGAGACCCAGTACTTC.

V and J are TRBV7-6 and TRBJ1-1; D not resolved. Germline CDR1 reads SGHVS; CDR2 reads FNYEAQ. The length of the CDR3 is 16 residues. Trimming cost V 1 base and J 1 base, with 13 bases left between them. The chain's CDR3 is CASSLGGEVRNTEAFF. The DNA of the CDR3 is TGTGCCAGCAGCTTAGGTGGCGAGGTGAGGAACACTGAAGCTTTCTTT.

This rearrangement joins TRBV3-1 to TRBJ2-3; D is uncertain. From germline, CDR1 is LGHDT and CDR2 YNNKEL (reference sequence). V shed 8 bases and J shed 10 bases, with 10 bases lying between them. The CDR3 has 10 amino acids. The CDR3 protein is CASGRSPQYF. The CDR3 region has the DNA TGTGCCAGCGGGCGATCCCCGCAGTATTTT.

V is TRBV7-3 and J is TRBJ2-1, with 14 bases lining up with TRBD2. Per germline, CDR1 SGHTA and CDR2 FQGTGA. The CDR3 covers 17 residues. Germline trimming cut 5 bases from V and 6 bases from J; bases unmatched to any gene: 9. CDR3 sequence (DNA): TGTGCCAGCAGCCCTATTGGACTAGCGGGGGGACCCAATGAGCAGTTCTTC. Translating gives CASSPIGLAGGPNEQFF.

On this clonotype itself: A much larger clone sits a single nucleotide away, making a read error possible. J is TRBJ2-7 and V is TRBV5-1, with D possibly matching TRBD2 (5 bases). Per the germline V gene, CDR1 is SGHRS and CDR2 is YFSETQ. Between the trimmed V and J ends, which lost 5 bases and 7 bases, there was a span of 19 bases. The CDR3 sequence is 14 residues long. CDR3 bases: TGCGCCAGCAGATCTTATAGGGCCGGGGATGAGCAGTACTTC. Protein product: CASRSYRAGDEQYF. Full variable domain (rest looked up from reference TRBV5-1 and TRBJ2-7): KAGVTQTPRYLIKTRGQQVTLSCSPISGHRSVSWYQQTPGQGLQFLFEYFSETQRNKGNFPGRFSGRQFSNSRSEMNVSTLELGDSALYLCASRSYRAGDEQYFGPGTRLTVT.

The gene calls are TRBV5-1 and TRBJ1-1; no clear D. Trimming pared 0 bases from V and 1 base from J, leaving 7 bases between. Germline values: CDR1 SGHRS, CDR2 YFSETQ. The CDR3 is 14 amino acids. The CDR3 reads CASSLEVANTEAFF. The CDR3 DNA reads as TGCGCCAGCAGCTTGGAGGTAGCGAACACTGAAGCTTTCTTT.

V and J are TRBV30 and TRBJ2-7; D remains ambiguous. V lost 3 bases to trimming and J lost 3 bases, with 9 bases between them. Germline CDR1 GTSNPN, CDR2 SVGIG (reference sequence). The CDR3 consists of 12 residues. CDR3: CAWSYRDYEQYF. The DNA of the CDR3 is TGTGCCTGGAGCTATAGGGACTACGAGCAGTACTTC.

Concerning this clonotype itself: The junction departs from the called germline gene at one end, perhaps through a read error. The chain couples TRBV9 to TRBJ1-3; D is uncertain. In germline, CDR1 is SGDLS, CDR2 YYNGEE. The CDR3 loop spans 14 amino acids. Here the CDR3 DNA reads TGTGCCGGCAGCGTATATGGCTCTGGAAACACCATATATTTT. Protein product: CAGSVYGSGNTIYF.

This clonotype has at least ten counts. The V and J genes are TRBV24-1 and TRBJ1-2; TRBD1 aligns across 7 bases. The V gene's germline CDR1 is KGHDR and CDR2 SFDVKD. Unmatched junction bases numbered 3, after V lost 3 bases and J lost 3 bases. The CDR3 loop spans 14 amino acids. The DNA of the CDR3 is TGTGCCACCAGTGATGCGACAGGGTACTATGGCTACACCTTC. This gives the protein CATSDATGYYGYTF.

This chain uses TRBV9 with TRBJ2-5; 15 nucleotides match TRBD2. Germline loops: CDR1 SGDLS, CDR2 YYNGEE. The CDR3 covers 16 residues. Trimming took 3 bases from V and 11 from J; bases not matched to a gene: 11. CDR3 residues: CASSARTSGGGNEQYF. The CDR3 coding sequence is TGTGCCAGCAGCGCAAGGACTAGCGGGGGGGGAAATGAGCAGTACTTC. The full variable domain, with the rest looked up from reference TRBV9 and TRBJ2-5, is DSGVTQTPKHLITATGQRVTLRCSPRSGDLSVYWYQQSLDQGLQFLIQYYNGEERAKGNILERFSAQQFPDLHSELNLSSLELGDSALYFCASSARTSGGGNEQYFGPGTRLLVL.

Details on this clonotype: A read error may account for a junction end that differs from germline. The rearrangement uses TRBV10-3 and TRBJ1-5; the match to TRBD1 covers 7 bases. Germline assignment: CDR1 ENHRY and CDR2 SYGVKD. This CDR3 spans 14 amino acids. CDR3 bases: TGTGCCATCAGGGAGTCAGGCAGGGGGGAACCCCAGCATTTT. It yields the protein CAIRESGRGEPQHF.

V gene TRBV24-1 combines with J gene TRBJ2-7, with 7 bases that match TRBD1. V gave up 7 bases and J gave up 7 bases; unmatched junction bases: 12. The CDR3 contains 14 residues. CDR1 and CDR2 from the germline V gene are KGHDR and SFDVKD. CDR3 protein: CATSDVGQNNEQYF. In DNA, the CDR3 is TGTGCCACCAGCGATGTGGGACAGAACAATGAGCAGTACTTC.

In this sample, this clonotype turned up many times. The chain employs TRBV12-3 or TRBV12-4 and TRBJ2-5, with no clear D. This CDR3 region has 16 residues. Trimming removed 2 bases from V and 4 bases from J, with 17 bases in between. As DNA, the CDR3 is TGTGCCAGCAGTTTATCGGGTGGCCCAAGGGCAGAGACCCAGTACTTC. Protein: CASSLSGGPRAETQYF.

This clonotype occurred a few times. This rearrangement joins TRBV7-3 to TRBJ2-3, with TRBD2 identical over 10 bases. CDR1 SGHTA and CDR2 FQGTGA come from the germline V gene. J gave up 1 base and V 5 bases, and 6 bases lay outside the gene matches. The CDR3 extends over 16 amino acids. CDR3 sequence: CASSQTSGARTDTQYF. As DNA, the CDR3 is TGTGCCAGCAGCCAAACTAGCGGGGCTCGCACAGATACGCAGTATTTT.

The V and J genes are TRBV5-8 and TRBJ1-2; possible D gene TRBD1, 6 bases. Between the trimmed V and J ends, which lost 4 bases and 2 bases, there was a span of 15 bases. This CDR3 comprises 15 residues. Per the germline V gene, CDR1 is SGHTS and CDR2 is YDEGEE. The CDR3 region has the DNA TGTGCCAGCAGCCCCACCGCTACAGGGAACTATGGCTACACCTTC. Its translation is CASSPTATGNYGYTF.

The CDR3 DNA reads as TGTGCCATCAGGGATCAGGGCCCGAACACTGAAGCTTTCTTT. Translation: CAIRDQGPNTEAFF. This chain connects TRBV10-3 to TRBJ1-1, with D perhaps matching TRBD1 (5 bases). CDR3 length: 14 amino acids. The germline gives CDR1 ENHRY, CDR2 SYGVKD. The ends were cut back, 6 bases at V and 1 base at J, with 12 bases in the middle.

This clonotype was seen a few times. The chain has TRBV5-5 and TRBJ2-3, with D perhaps matching TRBD2 (6 bases). This CDR3 region has 15 residues. V was cut by 4 bases and J by 0 bases, with 12 bases left in between. Germline CDR1 SGHKS, CDR2 YYEKEE (reference sequence). CDR3 bases: TGTGCCAGCAGCCCGCTAGCGTCTAGCACAGATACGCAGTATTTT. Encoded protein: CASSPLASSTDTQYF. Together with reference TRBV5-5 and TRBJ2-3, the CDR3 gives the full variable domain: DAGVTQSPTHLIKTRGQQVTLRCSPISGHKSVSWYQQVLGQGPQFIFQYYEKEERGRGNFPDRFSARQFPNYSSELNVNALLLGDSALYLCASSPLASSTDTQYFGPGTRLTVL.

This clonotype was found a few times. A clone one base away is much larger, so this may be a read error. V is TRBV6-6 and J is TRBJ2-7; D remains unclear. Trimming shortened V by 7 bases and J by 6 bases, and 19 bases separated the two germline ends. The CDR3 consists of 14 residues. In germline, CDR1 is MNHNY, CDR2 SVGAGI (reference sequence). CDR3 residues: CASTYAGLPPEQYF. CDR3 DNA sequence: TGTGCCAGCACCTACGCCGGTTTACCGCCCGAGCAGTACTTC.

To note about this clonotype: A read error may account for a junction end that differs from germline. The J gene is TRBJ2-1, the V gene TRBV2; 8 positions agree with TRBD2. CDR3 length equals 14 residues. Germline CDR1 SNHLY, CDR2 FYNNEI. The CDR3 reads CVSSEWRGANEQFF. The CDR3 nucleotides are TGTGTCAGCAGTGAATGGCGGGGGGCTAATGAGCAGTTCTTC.